This TCR beta chain stems from a study of PD-1 blockade in classical Hodgkin lymphoma. This clone has at least ten counts. Antigen: not known. Profiling relied on immunoSEQ multiplex PCR, and the TCRdb table lists in-frame clones only, not all of them. Here the sample spans some 93,000 clones, 78% being singletons. The study's findings and limits: Complete responders had baseline diversity similar to newly diagnosed patients. Baseline TCR diversity was reportedly lower in newly diagnosed patients than in healthy donors. It was reported as lower still in relapsed/refractory patients.

As to time point: cycle 4 day 1 (C4D1), after less than 7 weeks of nivolumab. All trial patients relapsed after autologous stem cell transplantation. Sequenced material: peripheral blood mononuclear cells (PBMCs), taken before the fourth cycle of nivolumab. This sequence was found in a human donor with classical Hodgkin lymphoma.

The CDR3 sequence: CASSGAGGLIEQYF. The CDR3 region has the DNA TGTGCCAGCAGCGGAGCGGGGGGGCTGATCGAGCAGTACTTC. The V call is TRBV5-4, the J call TRBJ2-7, with 10 bases identical to TRBD2. With 4 bases clipped from V and 6 bases from J, the junction kept 7 bases outside the gene matches. This CDR3 is built from 14 residues. Germline values: CDR1 SGHNT, CDR2 YYREEE (reference sequence).